This is a list of T cell receptor beta chains from one sample in a study of blood T cells in healthy people across ages. TCRdb reprocessed the 5' RACE reads with MiXCR, giving one entry per CDR3 protein. This sample has hundreds of thousands of distinct CDR3 sequences, with 40% to 60% found just once. The material sequenced was blood. The receptors shown here come from a young man in good health. CDR3s include the opening cysteine and the closing phenylalanine or tryptophan.

>TRBV11-3|TRBJ2-1|19
CASSLSGLAGGPSYNEQFF
>TRBV9|TRBJ2-5|12
CASSAHQETQYF
>TRBV11-2|TRBJ1-4|16
CASSLFQPATNEKLFF
>TRBV9|TRBJ1-1|13
CASSDPKESEAFF
>TRBV7-2|TRBJ1-6|15
CASSPLGDTNSPLHF
>TRBV29-1|TRBJ2-1|14
CSVAQGSSYNEQFF
>TRBV20-1|TRBJ2-3|14
CSARETGSTDTQYF
>TRBV5-1|TRBJ2-1|15
CASSLGDRAIHEQFF
>TRBV6-4|TRBJ2-3|15
CASSLDGAGPDTQYF
>TRBV6-5|NA|13
CASSGPGRDEQYF
>TRBV12-3/TRBV12-4|TRBJ2-5|14
CASSFRLASETQYF
>TRBV7-2|TRBJ2-1|14
CASSLAPGDWEQFF
>TRBV12-3/TRBV12-4|TRBJ1-2|14
CASSLPDGYDGYTF
>TRBV4-1|TRBJ2-7|19
CASSQDRARLAGTSYEQYF
>TRBV27|TRBJ2-7|13
CASSFGDTYEQYF
>TRBV9|TRBJ2-7|14
CASSVGEFSYEQYF
>TRBV28|TRBJ2-7|16
CASSPNTIGAAYEQYF
>TRBV20-1|TRBJ2-3|15
CSAPLAGSRTDTQYF
>TRBV20-1|TRBJ2-7|12
CSASRGPHEQYF
>TRBV12-3/TRBV12-4|TRBJ2-5|13
CAGDVGQGTSQYF
>TRBV7-9|TRBJ2-4|14
CASSSEGVEDIQYF
>TRBV7-9|TRBJ2-1|16
CASSEDSGGAYNEQFF
>TRBV12-3/TRBV12-4|TRBJ2-1|14
CASREGGKGDEQFF
>TRBV11-2|TRBJ2-1|13
CASRQTGVNEQFF
>TRBV30|TRBJ2-7|13
CAWSVGTLYEQYF
>TRBV14|TRBJ1-1|15
CASSPSIRGRTEAFF
>TRBV2|TRBJ2-1|12
CASSIRDSKQFF
>TRBV10-3|TRBJ1-6|16
CAISDRSGTGGSPLHF
>TRBV4-3|TRBJ2-1|17
CASSQGGLAGRSNEQFF
>TRBV27|TRBJ1-2|14
CASSDRADPYGYTF
>TRBV20-1|TRBJ1-5|12
CSARGTHQPQHF
>TRBV4-2|TRBJ2-3|15
CASSQELGRTDTQYF
>TRBV30|TRBJ2-1|13
CAWKGDAYNEQFF
>TRBV4-1|TRBJ2-3|15
CASSQGQGRIDTQYF
>TRBV9|TRBJ2-7|14
CASSVGTAKTERYF
>TRBV5-6|TRBJ1-2|11
CASSLGQLYTF
>TRBV9|TRBJ1-2|13
CASSVGGADGYTF
>TRBV5-1|TRBJ1-4|16
CASSLEVTALSEKLFF
>TRBV6-6|TRBJ2-3|14
CASSYLLAGDTQYF
>TRBV6-1|NA|13
CASSARGGTEQYF
>TRBV5-1|TRBJ2-7|16
CASSLSGRVSSYEQYF
>TRBV2|TRBJ2-7|14
CASSGSLPGDEQYF
>TRBV20-1|TRBJ2-7|15
CSAREVAGGFHEQYF
>TRBV20-1|TRBJ2-3|11
CSARAGNTQYF
>TRBV20-1|TRBJ2-3|16
CSASILAGGAPGTQYF
>TRBV2|TRBJ2-3|15
CASSPRKGGTDTQYF
>TRBV4-1|TRBJ2-5|16
CASSPLIGLAGNEQYF
>TRBV20-1|TRBJ2-3|15
CSARSPQVGTDTQYF
>TRBV3-1|NA|15
CASSQEIIRTNEQYF
>TRBV12-3/TRBV12-4|TRBJ2-5|13
CASSYRGIETQYF
>TRBV29-1|TRBJ2-7|13
CSVVARGSYEQYF
>TRBV7-9|TRBJ2-5|14
CASSLATAGETQYF
>TRBV3-1|TRBJ2-3|21
CASSQEEGTGAASGGTDTQYF
>TRBV5-1|TRBJ2-7|14
CASSSTGTGSEQYF
>TRBV11-2|TRBJ2-7|21
CASIQRDASGGDLLSSYEQYF
>TRBV11-2|TRBJ2-1|13
CASSSTGDGEQFF
>TRBV25-1|TRBJ2-6|11
CGDYGANVLTF
>TRBV25-1|TRBJ1-4|15
CASSDPGQGIEKLFF
>TRBV2|TRBJ2-2|16
CASSERRTGEGGELFF
>TRBV15|TRBJ2-3|12
CATSRVWKVQYF